This T cell receptor beta chain was found in a study of Tregs in tolerant kidney transplant recipients. Recipients received nonmyeloablative bone marrow transplants from related graft donors, with transient mixed chimerism. This clone rates as medium-sized (0.01 to 0.1%). What it binds is not known. Germline CDR1 LGHNA, CDR2 YNFKEQ. V shed 1 base, J shed 2 bases, and the junction held 11 bases outside the gene matches. The CDR3 loop spans 17 amino acids. Profiling relied on immunoSEQ multiplex PCR, and the TCRdb table lists in-frame clones only, not all of them. The top ten hold about a sixth of the sample, which has nearly 50,000 clones, roughly nine tenths seen once. Overall study findings and caveats: Donor-specific Treg expansion exceeded global Treg expansion in tolerant patients, suggesting antigen drive.

The sequence came from a human patient who received a combined kidney and bone marrow transplant. Among the T cells, some may be from the graft donor. Here the sequenced sample was CD8+ T cells from blood (PBMCs), taken 12 months after the transplant. This chain joins TRBV4-2 and TRBJ2-7; 7 positions agree with TRBD2. The CDR3 coding sequence is TGTGCCAGCAGCCAAGGGGCCCTATACGGGAGGACCTACGAGCAGTACTTC. It codes for CASSQGALYGRTYEQYF.